The source of this TCR beta chain is a study of blood T cell repertoires in COVID-19 (dated by TCRdb to 2018 to 2021). For context, the study as a whole: Collaborator samples came from the United States, Italy and Spain and covered acute and convalescent phases of COVID-19. The material from the prospective study consisted of cDNA or gDNA derived from T cells, B-cell-depleted T cells, or PBMCs. Deeply sampled blood TCRbeta repertoires from subjects exposed to, actively infected with, or recovered from COVID-19 were included in the dataset. The repertoires were released in a freely available public database meant as a resource for research on the immune response to SARS-CoV-2. Samples came from the ongoing ImmuneRACE study (first 160 participants) plus 1,254 subjects from 6 global collaborators. The sample metadata nearly always contained a de-identified subject ID, COVID-19 status, age in years and sex. HLA class I and class II types, where available, came from metadata supplied by the sample provider rather than from assay-based typing.

Participants in the prospective study were aged about 18 to 95 years, lived in about two dozen United States geographic areas, and enrolled through a virtual design. In the prospective study, participants were assigned to cohorts based on the clinical history participants reported in a screening survey and a study questionnaire. In the prospective study, whole blood, serum and a nasopharyngeal or oropharyngeal swab were collected from each participant by mobile phlebotomists. Over an approximately 2-month period, participants in the prospective study had the option of providing additional blood draws and questionnaires. Blood samples from the prospective study were shipped frozen or at room temperature prior to DNA extraction. The immunoSEQ Assay, a bias-controlled multiplex PCR, was used to amplify TCRbeta CDR3 regions from genomic DNA. The source study handled its data this way. Nucleated cell counts per sample were estimated from amplification of reference gene primers within the assay. Sequence reads were collapsed and filtered to measure the absolute abundance of every unique TCRbeta CDR3 rearrangement. Productive Simpson clonality was computed per sample as the square root of Simpson's diversity index over productive rearrangements. TCRdb carries this immuneACCESS record with in-frame sequences only. Its versions omit some clonotypes, under half of them owing to an unresolved V gene in the studies checked, with the rest unexplained. D and trimming were read from the DNA, whereas the V and J calls and clone size are those reported in that table. Within this sample are roughly 200,000 clones, with roughly 82% of them counted one time only. The leading ten clones occupy about 6% of the sample.

Findings and caveats that apply to the study as a whole: The quantity of clinical and demographic metadata differed by source and by participant and was supplied without curation.

Details on this clone: Its antigen remains undetermined. Within one base of it there is no much larger clone, and no base qualities were kept.

V loses 2 bases at its end and J loses 4 bases; junction bases beyond the gene matches: 4. The CDR1 and CDR2 encoded by the germline V gene are SGHDT and YYEEEE. CDR3 length: 15 amino acids, cysteine to phenylalanine. Of all the DNA, just the CDR3 is kept, 45 bases in frame from base 1. The sample consisted of PBMCs or T cells enriched from blood (not recorded which). This TCR was recovered from a man between 40 and 49 years old with acute COVID-19. This sequence uses TRBV5-6 and TRBJ1-5; a stretch of 9 junction bases matches TRBD1. CDR3 region: CASSFWDRENQPQHF. The nucleotide sequence reads as follows: TGTGCCAGCAGCTTTTGGGACAGGGAAAATCAGCCCCAGCATTTT.